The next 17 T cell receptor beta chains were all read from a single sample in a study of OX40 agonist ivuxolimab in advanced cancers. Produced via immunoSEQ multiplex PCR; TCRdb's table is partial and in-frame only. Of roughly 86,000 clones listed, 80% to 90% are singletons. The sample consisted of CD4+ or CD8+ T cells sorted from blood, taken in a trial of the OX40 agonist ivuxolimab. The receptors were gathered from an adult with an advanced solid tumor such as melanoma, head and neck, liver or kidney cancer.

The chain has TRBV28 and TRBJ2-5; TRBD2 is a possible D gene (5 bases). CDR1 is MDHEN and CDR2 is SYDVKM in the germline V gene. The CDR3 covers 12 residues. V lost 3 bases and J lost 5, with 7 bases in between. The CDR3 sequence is CASSFREETQYF. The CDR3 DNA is TGTGCCAGCAGTTTTAGGGAGGAGACCCAGTACTTC.

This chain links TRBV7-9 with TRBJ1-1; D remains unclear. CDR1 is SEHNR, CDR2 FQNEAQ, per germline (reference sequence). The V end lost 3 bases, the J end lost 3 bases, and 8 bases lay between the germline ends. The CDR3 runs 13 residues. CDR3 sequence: CASSFRRDTEAFF. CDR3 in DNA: TGTGCCAGCAGCTTCAGGCGGGACACTGAAGCTTTCTTT. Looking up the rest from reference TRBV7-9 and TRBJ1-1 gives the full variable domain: DTGVSQNPRHKITKRGQNVTFRCDPISEHNRLYWYRQTLGQGPEFLTYFQNEAQLEKSRLLSDRFSAERPKGSFSTLEIQRTEQGDSAMYLCASSFRRDTEAFFGQGTRLTVV.

The CDR3 reads CASSLAEADEQYF. CDR3 sequence (DNA): TGTGCCAGCAGCTTAGCTGAAGCGGACGAGCAGTACTTC. The chain employs TRBV7-7 and TRBJ2-7, with D perhaps TRBD2 (5 bases). This CDR3 region has 13 residues. From germline, CDR1 is SSHAT and CDR2 FNYEAQ (reference sequence). V was shortened by 0 bases and J by 5 bases, with 8 bases between the two germline ends.

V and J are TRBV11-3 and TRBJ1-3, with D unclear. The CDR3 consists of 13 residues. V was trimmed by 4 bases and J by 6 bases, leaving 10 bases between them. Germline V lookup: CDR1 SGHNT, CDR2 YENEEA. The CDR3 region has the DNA TGTGCCAGCAGCTCCACCCGAGTAAACACCATATATTTT. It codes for CASSSTRVNTIYF.

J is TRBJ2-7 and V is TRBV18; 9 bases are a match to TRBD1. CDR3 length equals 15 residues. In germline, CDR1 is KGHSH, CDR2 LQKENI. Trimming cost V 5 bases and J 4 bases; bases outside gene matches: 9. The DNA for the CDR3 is TGTGCCAGCTCAACCAGGGACAGGGTCAAATACGAGCAGTACTTC. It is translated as CASSTRDRVKYEQYF.

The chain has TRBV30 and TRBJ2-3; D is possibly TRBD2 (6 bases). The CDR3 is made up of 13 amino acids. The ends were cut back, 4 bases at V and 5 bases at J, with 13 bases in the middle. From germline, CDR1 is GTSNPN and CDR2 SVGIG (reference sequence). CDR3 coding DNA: TGTGCCTGGACCAAACGGAGGGGAGATACGCAGTATTTT. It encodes CAWTKRRGDTQYF.

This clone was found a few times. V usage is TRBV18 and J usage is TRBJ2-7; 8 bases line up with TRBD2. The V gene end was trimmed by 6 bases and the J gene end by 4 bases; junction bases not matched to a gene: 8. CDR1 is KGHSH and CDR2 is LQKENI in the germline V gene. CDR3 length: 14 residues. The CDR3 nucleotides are TGTGCCAGCTCCCTAGCGGGCCAGGATTACGAGCAGTACTTC. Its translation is CASSLAGQDYEQYF.

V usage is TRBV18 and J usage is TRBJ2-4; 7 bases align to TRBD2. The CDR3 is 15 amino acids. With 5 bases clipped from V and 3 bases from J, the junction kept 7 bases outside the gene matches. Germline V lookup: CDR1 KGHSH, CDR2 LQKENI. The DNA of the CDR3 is TGTGCCAGCTCAGCGGGAGACTCCTTCAAAAACATTCAGTACTTC. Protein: CASSAGDSFKNIQYF.

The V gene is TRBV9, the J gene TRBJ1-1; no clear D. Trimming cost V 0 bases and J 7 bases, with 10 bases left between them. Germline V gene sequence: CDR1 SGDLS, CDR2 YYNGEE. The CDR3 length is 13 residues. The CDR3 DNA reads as TGTGCCAGCAGCGTAGAGATAGAAGATGAAGCTTTCTTT. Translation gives CASSVEIEDEAFF.

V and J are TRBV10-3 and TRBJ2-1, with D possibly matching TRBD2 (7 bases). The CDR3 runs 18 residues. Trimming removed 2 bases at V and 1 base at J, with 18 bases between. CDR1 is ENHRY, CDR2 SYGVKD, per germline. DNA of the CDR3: TGTGCCATCAGTGAGGAGGGGGGGGCCCTCGTTTCCTACAATGAGCAGTTCTTC. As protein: CAISEEGGALVSYNEQFF.

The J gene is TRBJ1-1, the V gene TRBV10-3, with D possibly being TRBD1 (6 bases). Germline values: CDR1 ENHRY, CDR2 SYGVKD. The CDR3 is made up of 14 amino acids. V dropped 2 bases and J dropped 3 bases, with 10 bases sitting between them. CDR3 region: CAISEVSGDTEAFF. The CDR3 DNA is TGTGCCATCAGTGAGGTGTCAGGGGACACTGAAGCTTTCTTT.

The CDR3 sequence is CASSAMADYQPQHF. The CDR3, as DNA: TGTGCCAGCAGCGCTATGGCGGATTATCAGCCCCAGCATTTT. This chain connects TRBV6-5 to TRBJ1-5; unclear D gene. The CDR3 is 14 amino acids. Trimming stripped 6 bases from V and 5 bases from J, with 14 bases between. Looked up from germline, CDR1 is MNHEY and CDR2 is SVGAGI.

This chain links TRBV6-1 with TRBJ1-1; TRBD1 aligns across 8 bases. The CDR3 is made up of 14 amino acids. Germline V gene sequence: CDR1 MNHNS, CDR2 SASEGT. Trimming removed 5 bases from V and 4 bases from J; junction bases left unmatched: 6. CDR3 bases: TGTGCCAGCAGTACGACAGGGGCCGGCACTGAAGCTTTCTTT. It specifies CASSTTGAGTEAFF.

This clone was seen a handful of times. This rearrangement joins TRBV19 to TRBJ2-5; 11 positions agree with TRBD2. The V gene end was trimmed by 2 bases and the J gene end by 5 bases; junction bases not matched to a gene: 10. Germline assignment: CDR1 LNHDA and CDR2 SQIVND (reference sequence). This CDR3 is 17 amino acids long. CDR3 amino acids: CASSISILAGVGETQYF. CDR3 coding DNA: TGTGCCAGTAGTATATCTATACTAGCGGGAGTAGGGGAGACCCAGTACTTC.

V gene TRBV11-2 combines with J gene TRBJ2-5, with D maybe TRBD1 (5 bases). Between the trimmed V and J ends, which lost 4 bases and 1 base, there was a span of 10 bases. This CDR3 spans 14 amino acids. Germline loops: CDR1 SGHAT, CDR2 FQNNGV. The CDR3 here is CASSSGHFQETQYF. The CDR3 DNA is TGTGCCAGCAGCTCAGGACACTTCCAAGAGACCCAGTACTTC.

The CDR3 coding sequence is TGCAGTGCTAGAGACGGCTATGGCTACACCTTC. As protein: CSARDGYGYTF. V is TRBV20-1 and J is TRBJ1-2; D is unresolved. V was clipped by 0 bases and J by 4 bases, with 3 bases between them. CDR1 DFQATT and CDR2 SNEGSKA come from the germline V gene (reference sequence). The CDR3 length is 11 residues.

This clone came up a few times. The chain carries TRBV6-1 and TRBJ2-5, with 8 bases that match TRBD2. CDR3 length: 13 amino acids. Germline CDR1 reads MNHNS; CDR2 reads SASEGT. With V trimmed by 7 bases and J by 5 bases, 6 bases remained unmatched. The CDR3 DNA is TGTGCCAGCACCGGGGGGGGGAGGGAGACCCAGTACTTC. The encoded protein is CASTGGGRETQYF.